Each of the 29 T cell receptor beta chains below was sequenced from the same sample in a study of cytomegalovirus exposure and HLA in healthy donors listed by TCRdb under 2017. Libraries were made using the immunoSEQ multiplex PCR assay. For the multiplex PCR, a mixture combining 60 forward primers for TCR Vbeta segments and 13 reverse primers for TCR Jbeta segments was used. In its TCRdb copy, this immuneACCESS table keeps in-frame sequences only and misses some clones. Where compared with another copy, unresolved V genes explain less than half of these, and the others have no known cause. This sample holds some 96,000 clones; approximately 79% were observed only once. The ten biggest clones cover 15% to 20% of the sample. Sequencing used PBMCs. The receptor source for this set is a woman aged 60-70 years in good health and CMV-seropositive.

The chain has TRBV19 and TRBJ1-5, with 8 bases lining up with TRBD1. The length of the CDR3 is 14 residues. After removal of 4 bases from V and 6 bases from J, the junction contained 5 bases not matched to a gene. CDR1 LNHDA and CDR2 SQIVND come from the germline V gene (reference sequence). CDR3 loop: CASSNGQGGQPQHF. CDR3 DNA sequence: TGTGCCAGTAGTAACGGACAGGGCGGTCAGCCCCAGCATTTT.

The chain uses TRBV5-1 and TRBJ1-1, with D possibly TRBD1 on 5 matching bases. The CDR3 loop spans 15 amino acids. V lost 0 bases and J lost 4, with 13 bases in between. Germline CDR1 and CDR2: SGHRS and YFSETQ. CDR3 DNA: TGCGCCAGCAGCTTGGAGGCAGGGTCAGGCACTGAAGCTTTCTTT. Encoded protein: CASSLEAGSGTEAFF.

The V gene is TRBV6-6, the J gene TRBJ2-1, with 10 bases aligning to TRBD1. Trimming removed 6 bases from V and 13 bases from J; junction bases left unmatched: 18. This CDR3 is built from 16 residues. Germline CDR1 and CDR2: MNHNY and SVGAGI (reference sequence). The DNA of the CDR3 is TGTGCCAGCAGCCCTCCGGGACAGGGGATTCAAAAGGAACAGTTCTTC. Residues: CASSPPGQGIQKEQFF.

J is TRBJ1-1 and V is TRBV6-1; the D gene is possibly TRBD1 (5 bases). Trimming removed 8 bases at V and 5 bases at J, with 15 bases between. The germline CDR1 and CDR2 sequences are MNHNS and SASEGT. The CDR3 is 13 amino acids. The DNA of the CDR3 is TGTGCCAGCCGGAGCGAGGGGAGGACTGAAGCTTTCTTT. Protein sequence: CASRSEGRTEAFF.

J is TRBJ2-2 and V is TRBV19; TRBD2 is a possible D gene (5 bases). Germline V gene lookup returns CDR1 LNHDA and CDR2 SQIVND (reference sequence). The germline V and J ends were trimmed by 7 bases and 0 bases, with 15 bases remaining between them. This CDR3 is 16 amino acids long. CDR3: CASTLGDYANTGELFF. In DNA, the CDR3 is TGTGCCAGTACCCTCGGAGACTACGCGAACACCGGGGAGCTGTTTTTT.

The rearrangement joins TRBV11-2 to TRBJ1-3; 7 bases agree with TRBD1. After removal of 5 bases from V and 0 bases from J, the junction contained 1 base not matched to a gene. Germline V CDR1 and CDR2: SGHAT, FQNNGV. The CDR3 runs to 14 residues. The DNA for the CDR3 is TGTGCCAGCAGCAGACAGGGCTCTGGAAACACCATATATTTT. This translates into CASSRQGSGNTIYF.

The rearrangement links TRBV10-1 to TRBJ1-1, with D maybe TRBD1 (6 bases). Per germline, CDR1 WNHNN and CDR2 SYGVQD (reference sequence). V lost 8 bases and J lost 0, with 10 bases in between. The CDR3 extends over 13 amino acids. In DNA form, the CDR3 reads TGCGCCAGCCGGGACACTTTGAACACTGAAGCTTTCTTT. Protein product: CASRDTLNTEAFF.

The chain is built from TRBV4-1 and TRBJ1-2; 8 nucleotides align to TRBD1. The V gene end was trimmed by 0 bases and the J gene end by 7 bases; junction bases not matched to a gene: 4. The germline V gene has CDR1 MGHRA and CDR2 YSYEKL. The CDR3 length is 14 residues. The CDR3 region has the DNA TGCGCCAGCAGCCAAGATCCAGGGGGCCTTGGCTACACCTTC. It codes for CASSQDPGGLGYTF.

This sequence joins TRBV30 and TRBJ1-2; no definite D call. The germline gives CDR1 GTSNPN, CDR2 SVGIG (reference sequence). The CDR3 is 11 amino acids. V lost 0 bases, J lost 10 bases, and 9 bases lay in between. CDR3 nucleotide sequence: TGTGCCTGGAGTGTACCCATAGTCTACACCTTC. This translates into CAWSVPIVYTF.

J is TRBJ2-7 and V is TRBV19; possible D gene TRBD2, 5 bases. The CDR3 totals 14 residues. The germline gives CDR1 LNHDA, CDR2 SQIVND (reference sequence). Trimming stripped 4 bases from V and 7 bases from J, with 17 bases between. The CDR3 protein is CASSKIIAPQEQYF. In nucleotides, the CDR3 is TGTGCCAGTAGTAAAATCATAGCGCCACAAGAGCAGTACTTC.

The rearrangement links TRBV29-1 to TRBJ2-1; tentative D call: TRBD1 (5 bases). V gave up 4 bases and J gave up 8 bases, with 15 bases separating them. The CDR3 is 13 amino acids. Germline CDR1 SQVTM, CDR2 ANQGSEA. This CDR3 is CSVGQRLGYEQFF. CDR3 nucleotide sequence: TGCAGCGTTGGACAGAGACTCGGGTATGAGCAGTTCTTC.

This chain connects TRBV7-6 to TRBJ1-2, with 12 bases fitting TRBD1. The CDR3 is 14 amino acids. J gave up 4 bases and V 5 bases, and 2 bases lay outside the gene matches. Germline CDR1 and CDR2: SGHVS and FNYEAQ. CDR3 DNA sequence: TGTGCCAGCAGCCCGGGACAGGGGGCCTATGGCTACACCTTC. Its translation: CASSPGQGAYGYTF.

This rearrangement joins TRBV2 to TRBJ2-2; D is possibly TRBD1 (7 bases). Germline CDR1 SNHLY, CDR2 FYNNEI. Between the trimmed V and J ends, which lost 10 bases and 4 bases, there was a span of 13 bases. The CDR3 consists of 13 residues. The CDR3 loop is CAIGQEGTGELFF. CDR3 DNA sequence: TGTGCCATAGGACAGGAGGGCACCGGGGAGCTGTTTTTT. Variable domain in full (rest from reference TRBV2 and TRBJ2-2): EPEVTQTPSHQVTQMGQEVILRCVPISNHLYFYWYRQILGQKVEFLVSFYNNEISEKSEIFDDQFSVERPDGSNFTLKIRSTKLEDSAMYFCAIGQEGTGELFFGEGSRLTVL.

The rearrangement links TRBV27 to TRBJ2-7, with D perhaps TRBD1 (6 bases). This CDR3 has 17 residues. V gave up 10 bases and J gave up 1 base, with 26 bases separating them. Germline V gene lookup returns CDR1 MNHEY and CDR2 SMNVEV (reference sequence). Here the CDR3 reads CATHRRQVFIESYEQYF. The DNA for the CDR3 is TGTGCCACCCACCGACGACAGGTCTTTATTGAATCCTACGAGCAGTACTTC.

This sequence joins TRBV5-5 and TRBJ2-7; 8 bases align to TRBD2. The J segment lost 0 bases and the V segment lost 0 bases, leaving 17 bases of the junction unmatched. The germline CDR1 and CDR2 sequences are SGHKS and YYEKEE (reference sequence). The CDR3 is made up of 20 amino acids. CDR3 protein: CASSLVPTPSSGPSSYEQYF. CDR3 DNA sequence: TGTGCCAGCAGCTTGGTCCCAACCCCCTCTAGCGGGCCCAGCTCCTACGAGCAGTACTTC.

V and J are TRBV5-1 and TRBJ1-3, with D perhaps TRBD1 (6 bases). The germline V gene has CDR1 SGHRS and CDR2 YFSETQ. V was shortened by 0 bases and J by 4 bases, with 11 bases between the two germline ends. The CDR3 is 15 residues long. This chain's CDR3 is CASSLDGGGGNTIYF. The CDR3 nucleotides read TGCGCCAGCAGCTTGGACGGGGGGGGCGGAAACACCATATATTTT.

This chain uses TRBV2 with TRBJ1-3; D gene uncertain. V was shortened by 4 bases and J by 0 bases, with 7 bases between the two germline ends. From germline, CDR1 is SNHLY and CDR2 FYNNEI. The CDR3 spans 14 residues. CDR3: CASSVQNSGNTIYF. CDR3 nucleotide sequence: TGTGCCAGCAGTGTACAGAACTCTGGAAACACCATATATTTT.

This chain's CDR3 is CASSENLLYGYTF. In nucleotides, the CDR3 is TGCGCCAGCAGTGAGAATCTACTCTATGGCTACACCTTC. This chain uses TRBV10-1 with TRBJ1-2; no clear D. V was shortened by 2 bases and J by 4 bases, with 8 bases between the two germline ends. Germline values: CDR1 WNHNN, CDR2 SYGVQD (reference sequence). The CDR3 is 13 amino acids.

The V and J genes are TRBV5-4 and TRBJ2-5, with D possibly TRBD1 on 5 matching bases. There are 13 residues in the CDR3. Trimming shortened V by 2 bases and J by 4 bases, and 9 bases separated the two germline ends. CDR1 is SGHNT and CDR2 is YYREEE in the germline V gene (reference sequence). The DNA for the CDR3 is TGTGCCAGCAGCTTCAGGGCGAGAGAGACCCAGTACTTC. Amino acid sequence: CASSFRARETQYF. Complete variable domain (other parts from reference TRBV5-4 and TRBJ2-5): ETGVTQSPTHLIKTRGQQVTLRCSSQSGHNTVSWYQQALGQGPQFIFQYYREEENGRGNFPPRFSGLQFPNYSSELNVNALELDDSALYLCASSFRARETQYFGPGTRLLVL.

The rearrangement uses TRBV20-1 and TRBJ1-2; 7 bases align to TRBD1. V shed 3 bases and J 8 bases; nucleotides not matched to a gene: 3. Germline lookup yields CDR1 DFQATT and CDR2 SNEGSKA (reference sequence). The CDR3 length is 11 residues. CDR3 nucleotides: TGCAGTGCTAGGAAGGGGGCGGGCTACACCTTC. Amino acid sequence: CSARKGAGYTF.

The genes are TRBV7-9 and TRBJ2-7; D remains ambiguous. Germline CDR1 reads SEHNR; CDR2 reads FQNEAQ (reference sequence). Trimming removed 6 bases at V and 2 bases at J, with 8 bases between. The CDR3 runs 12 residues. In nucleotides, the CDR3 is TGTGCCAGCAGTTCACTCCCCTACGAGCAGTACTTC. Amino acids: CASSSLPYEQYF.

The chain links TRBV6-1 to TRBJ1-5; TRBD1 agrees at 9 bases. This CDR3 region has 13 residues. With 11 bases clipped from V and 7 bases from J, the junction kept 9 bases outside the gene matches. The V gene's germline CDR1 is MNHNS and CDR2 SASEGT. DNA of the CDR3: TGTGCCGGCGGGGACAGGGCTTGGCAGCCCCAGCATTTT. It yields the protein CAGGDRAWQPQHF.

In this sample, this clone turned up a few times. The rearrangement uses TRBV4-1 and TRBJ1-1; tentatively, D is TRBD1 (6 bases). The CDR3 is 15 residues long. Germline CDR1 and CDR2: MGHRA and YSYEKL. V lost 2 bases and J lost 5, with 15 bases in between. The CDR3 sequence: CASSQPGHSITEAFF. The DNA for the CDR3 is TGCGCCAGCAGCCAACCGGGACACAGTATAACTGAAGCTTTCTTT.

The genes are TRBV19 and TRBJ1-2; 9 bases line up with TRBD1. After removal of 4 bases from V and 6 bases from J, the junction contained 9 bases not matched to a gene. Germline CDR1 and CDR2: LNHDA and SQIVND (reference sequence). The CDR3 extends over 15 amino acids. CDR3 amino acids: CASSTTLTGGDGYTF. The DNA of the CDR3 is TGTGCCAGTAGTACGACCTTGACAGGGGGAGATGGCTACACCTTC.

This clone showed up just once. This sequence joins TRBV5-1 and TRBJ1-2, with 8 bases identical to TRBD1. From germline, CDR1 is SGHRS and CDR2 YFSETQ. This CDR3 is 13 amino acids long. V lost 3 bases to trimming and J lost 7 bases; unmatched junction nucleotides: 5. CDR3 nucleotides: TGCGCCAGCAGCTCCAGGGGGCAACCTGGCTACACCTTC. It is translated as CASSSRGQPGYTF. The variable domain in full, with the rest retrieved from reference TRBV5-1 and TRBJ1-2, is KAGVTQTPRYLIKTRGQQVTLSCSPISGHRSVSWYQQTPGQGLQFLFEYFSETQRNKGNFPGRFSGRQFSNSRSEMNVSTLELGDSALYLCASSSRGQPGYTFGSGTRLTVV.

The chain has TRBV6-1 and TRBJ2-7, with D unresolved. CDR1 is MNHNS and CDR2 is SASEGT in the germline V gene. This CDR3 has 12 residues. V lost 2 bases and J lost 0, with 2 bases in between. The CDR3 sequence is CASSEYSYEQYF. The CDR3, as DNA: TGTGCCAGCAGTGAATACTCCTACGAGCAGTACTTC.

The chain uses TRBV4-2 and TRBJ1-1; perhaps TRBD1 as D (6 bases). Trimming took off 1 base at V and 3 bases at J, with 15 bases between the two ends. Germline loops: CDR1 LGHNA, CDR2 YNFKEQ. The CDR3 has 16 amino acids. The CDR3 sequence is CASSQVGGAGDTEAFF. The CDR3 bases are TGTGCCAGCAGCCAAGTGGGGGGGGCGGGGGACACTGAAGCTTTCTTT.

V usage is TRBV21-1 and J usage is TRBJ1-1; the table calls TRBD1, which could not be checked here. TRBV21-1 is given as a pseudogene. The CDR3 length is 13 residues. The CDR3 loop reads CASVLTGSTEAFF. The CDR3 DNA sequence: TGTGCCAGCGTGCTGACAGGGAGCACTGAAGCTTTCTTT.

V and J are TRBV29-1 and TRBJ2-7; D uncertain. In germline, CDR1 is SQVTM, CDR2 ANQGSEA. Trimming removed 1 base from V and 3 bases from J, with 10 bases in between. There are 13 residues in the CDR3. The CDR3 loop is CSVEGQANYEQYF. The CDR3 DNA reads TGCAGCGTTGAAGGTCAAGCAAACTACGAGCAGTACTTC.